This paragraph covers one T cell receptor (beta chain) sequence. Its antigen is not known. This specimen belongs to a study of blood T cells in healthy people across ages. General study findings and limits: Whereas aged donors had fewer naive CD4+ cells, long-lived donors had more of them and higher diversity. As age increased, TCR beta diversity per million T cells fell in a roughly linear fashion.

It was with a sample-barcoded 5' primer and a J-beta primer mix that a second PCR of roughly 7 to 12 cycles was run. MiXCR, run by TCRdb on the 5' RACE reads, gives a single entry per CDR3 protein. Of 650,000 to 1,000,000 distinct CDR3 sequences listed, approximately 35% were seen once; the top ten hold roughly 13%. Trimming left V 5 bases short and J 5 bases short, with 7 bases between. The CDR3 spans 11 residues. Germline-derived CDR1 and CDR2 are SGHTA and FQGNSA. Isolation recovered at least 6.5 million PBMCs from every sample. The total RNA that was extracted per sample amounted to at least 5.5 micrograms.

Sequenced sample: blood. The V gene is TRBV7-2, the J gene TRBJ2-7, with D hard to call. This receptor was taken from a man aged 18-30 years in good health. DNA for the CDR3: TGTGCCAGCAGCAGGGCAAACGAGCAGTACTTC. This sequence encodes CASSRANEQYF.